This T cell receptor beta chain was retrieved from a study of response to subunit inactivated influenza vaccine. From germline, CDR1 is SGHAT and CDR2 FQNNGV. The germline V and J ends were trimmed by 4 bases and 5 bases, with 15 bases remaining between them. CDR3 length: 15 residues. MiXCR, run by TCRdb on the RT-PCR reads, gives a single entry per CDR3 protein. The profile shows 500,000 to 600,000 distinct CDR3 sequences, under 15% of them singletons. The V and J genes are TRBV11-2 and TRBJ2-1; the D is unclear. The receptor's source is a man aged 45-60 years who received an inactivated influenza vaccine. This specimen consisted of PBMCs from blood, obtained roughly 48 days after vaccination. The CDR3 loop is CASSSGPGRNNEQFF. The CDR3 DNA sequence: TGTGCCAGCAGCTCCGGTCCGGGCAGAAACAATGAGCAGTTCTTC.